The TCR beta chain described here comes from a study of graft-versus-host responses after intestinal transplantation. Responders labeled with CFSE (approximately 200,000) were plated with approximately 200,000 irradiated, violet-dye-labeled stimulators. V was trimmed by 2 bases and J by 7 bases, leaving 11 bases between them. Germline CDR1 and CDR2: MGHDK and SYGVNS. The CDR3 has 13 residues. Generated by immunoSEQ multiplex PCR, the TCRdb table keeps only in-frame clones and is missing some. The repertoire has about 21,000 clones, roughly 41% of them found once; the top ten carry approximately 1.7%.

The specimen comprised alloreactive CD8+ T cells from a mixed lymphocyte reaction culture, sampled before intestinal transplant. Subset specified: CFSE-low proliferating T cells sorted from roughly six-day pre-transplant mixed lymphocyte reaction (GvH or HvG direction). This sequence joins TRBV25-1 and TRBJ2-5, with D tentatively TRBD2 (6 bases). The TCR sequence derives from a human patient who received an intestinal transplant. CDR3 residues: CASSEGRERTQYF. CDR3 DNA: TGTGCCAGCAGTGAAGGCCGGGAGCGGACCCAGTACTTC.